This T cell receptor (beta chain) is drawn from a study of STAT5B mutations in CD4+ large granular lymphocyte leukemia. Note on this clone: Its specificity is unknown.

TCRdb's copy holds only in-frame clones and misses some; the assay was immunoSEQ multiplex PCR. The table has around 32,000 clones, roughly two thirds seen once. Study-wide points: CD4-sorted patient repertoires seemed more clonal than healthy CD4+ repertoires.

J gave up 3 bases and V 6 bases, and 4 bases lay outside the gene matches. The CDR3 covers 13 residues. The germline CDR1 and CDR2 sequences are ENHRY and SYGVKD. The sequence derives from a human donor in good health. Sequenced sample: CD4+ T cells from blood buffy coats. This chain joins TRBV10-3 and TRBJ2-7, with 8 bases that match TRBD1. The CDR3 nucleotides are TGTGCCATCAGAGAGGACAGGGACTACGAGCAGTACTTC. It yields the protein CAIREDRDYEQYF.